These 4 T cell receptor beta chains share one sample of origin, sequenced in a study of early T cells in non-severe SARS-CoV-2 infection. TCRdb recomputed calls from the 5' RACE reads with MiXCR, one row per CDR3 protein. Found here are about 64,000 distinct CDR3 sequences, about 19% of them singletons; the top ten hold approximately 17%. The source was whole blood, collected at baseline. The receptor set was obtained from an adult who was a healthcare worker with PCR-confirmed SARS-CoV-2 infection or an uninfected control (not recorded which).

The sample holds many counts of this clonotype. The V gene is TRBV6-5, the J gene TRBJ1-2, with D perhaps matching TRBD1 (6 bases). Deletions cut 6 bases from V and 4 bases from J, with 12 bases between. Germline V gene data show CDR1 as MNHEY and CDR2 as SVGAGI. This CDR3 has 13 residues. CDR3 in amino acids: CASRSDRIYGYTF. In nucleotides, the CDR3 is TGTGCCAGCAGGTCAGACAGGATCTATGGCTACACCTTC.

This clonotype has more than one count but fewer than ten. The CDR3 DNA is TGTGCCACCCTCTCCACAGATACGCAGTATTTT. It is translated as CATLSTDTQYF. The rearrangement uses TRBV11-2 and TRBJ2-3; D is uncertain. This CDR3 region has 11 residues. Germline lookup yields CDR1 SGHAT and CDR2 FQNNGV. The V end lost 10 bases, the J end lost 2 bases, and 7 bases lay between the germline ends.

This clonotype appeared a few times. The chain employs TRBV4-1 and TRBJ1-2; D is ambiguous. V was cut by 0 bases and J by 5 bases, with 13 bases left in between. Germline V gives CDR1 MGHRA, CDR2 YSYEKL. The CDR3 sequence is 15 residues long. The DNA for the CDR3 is TGCGCCAGCAGCCAAGATCGAACAGTTCCATATGGCTACACCTTC. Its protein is CASSQDRTVPYGYTF.

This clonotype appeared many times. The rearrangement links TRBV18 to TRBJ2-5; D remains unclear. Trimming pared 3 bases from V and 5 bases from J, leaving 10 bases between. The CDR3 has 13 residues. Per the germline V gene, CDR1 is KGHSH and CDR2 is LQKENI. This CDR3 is CASSPIAEETQYF. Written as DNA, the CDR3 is TGTGCCAGCTCACCCATAGCCGAGGAGACCCAGTACTTC.